Presented here are 26 T cell receptor beta chains from one specimen sequenced in a study of regulatory T cells in long-lasting Graves disease (dated by TCRdb to about 2021). In light of the paper, this sample's time point label describes: newly diagnosed GD, antithyroid drugs for less than 3 months. For both TCR sequencing and RNA sequencing, RNA was extracted from PBMCs in TRIzol. Receptors were amplified or captured by multiplex PCR. For sequencing, an Illumina HiSeq 4000 was employed. TCR beta libraries were built with iRepertoire HTBI primers and Arm-PCR amplification of CDR3 regions. TCRdb applied fastp at Q25 and MiXCR to the public reads, then kept only in-frame beta chains. Under each unique CDR3 protein, matching rows form one entry showing the most common genes and DNA. The sample contains approximately 400,000 distinct CDR3 sequences, under 15% of them found a single time. Over 15% of the sample belongs to the ten largest clones.

The same sample was also studied in work on T cells in Graves' hyperthyroidism and ophthalmopathy.

Sequencing used peripheral blood mononuclear cells (PBMCs), obtained at new diagnosis, from a patient treated with antithyroid drugs. All receptors derive from a woman aged 30 to 39 with Graves disease. Donor details come from another sample of the same person, matched by shared clones.

CDR3 residues: CASSAGGDRTNEKLFF. CDR3 coding DNA: TGTGCCAGTAGTGCCGGTGGGGATCGGACTAATGAAAAACTGTTTTTT. The rearrangement uses TRBV19 and TRBJ1-4, with unresolved D. Germline assignment: CDR1 LNHDA and CDR2 SQIVND (reference sequence). Trimming shortened V by 5 bases and J by 2 bases, and 15 bases separated the two germline ends. The CDR3 contains 16 residues.

The V gene is TRBV15, the J gene TRBJ2-2; D gene uncertain. V dropped 0 bases and J dropped 7 bases, with 9 bases sitting between them. The germline gives CDR1 LNHNV, CDR2 YYDKDF (reference sequence). The CDR3 has 14 residues. This chain's CDR3 is CATSRDWKDGELFF. As DNA, the CDR3 is TGTGCCACCAGCAGAGATTGGAAAGACGGGGAGCTGTTTTTT.

This clonotype has at least ten counts. CDR3 region: CSARTSGRATFHGPSMNEQFF. DNA of the CDR3: TGCAGTGCTCGGACTAGCGGGAGGGCCACATTTCATGGTCCCAGCATGAATGAGCAGTTCTTC. This chain links TRBV20-1 with TRBJ2-1; 15 bases align to TRBD2. Trimming cost V 5 bases and J 7 bases; bases outside gene matches: 24. CDR3 length equals 21 residues. Germline assignment: CDR1 DFQATT and CDR2 SNEGSKA (reference sequence).

The genes are TRBV7-9 and TRBJ2-5; D unresolved. V gave up 8 bases and J gave up 5 bases, with 9 bases separating them. Germline CDR1 is SEHNR and CDR2 is FQNEAQ (reference sequence). CDR3 length: 11 amino acids. The CDR3 spells CASPSEETQYF. The CDR3, as DNA: TGTGCCAGCCCCTCCGAGGAGACCCAGTACTTC.

The chain couples TRBV7-2 to TRBJ1-1; 9 bases map to TRBD1. The CDR3 runs 17 residues. Per germline, CDR1 SGHTA and CDR2 FQGNSA. V lost 2 bases and J lost 5; bases outside the gene matches: 12. The CDR3 sequence: CASSLRNRGLGKTEAFF. The CDR3 bases are TGTGCCAGCAGCTTACGAAACAGGGGGCTAGGGAAGACTGAAGCTTTCTTT.

Ten or more counts support this clonotype. The chain uses TRBV12-3 or TRBV12-4 and TRBJ2-3, with TRBD2 identical over 7 bases. This CDR3 contains 17 residues. V was clipped by 5 bases and J by 4 bases; unmatched bases: 15. The CDR3 coding sequence is TGTGCCAGCAGTCTCTTCCCTGGGGGGGGGTTGGCAGATACGCAGTATTTT. This translates into CASSLFPGGGLADTQYF.

This clonotype appeared many times. The J gene is TRBJ2-3, the V gene TRBV5-1, with 8 nucleotides matching TRBD1. With 4 bases clipped from V and 0 bases from J, the junction kept 10 bases outside the gene matches. CDR1 and CDR2 from the germline V gene are SGHRS and YFSETQ. The CDR3 totals 17 residues. The CDR3 loop reads CASSPFGQGGSTDTQYF. The CDR3, as DNA: TGCGCCAGCAGCCCGTTTGGACAGGGAGGTAGCACAGATACGCAGTATTTT. The full variable domain, with the rest looked up from reference TRBV5-1 and TRBJ2-3, is KAGVTQTPRYLIKTRGQQVTLSCSPISGHRSVSWYQQTPGQGLQFLFEYFSETQRNKGNFPGRFSGRQFSNSRSEMNVSTLELGDSALYLCASSPFGQGGSTDTQYFGPGTRLTVL.

This clonotype was found a few times. The chain employs TRBV9 and TRBJ2-2; the D gene is possibly TRBD2 (7 bases). Germline V gives CDR1 SGDLS, CDR2 YYNGEE. The CDR3 extends over 15 amino acids. The germline V and J ends were trimmed by 3 bases and 3 bases, with 12 bases remaining between them. In nucleotides, the CDR3 is TGTGCCAGCAGCGGCTGGGGGGGCGACACCGGGGAGCTGTTTTTT. The encoded protein is CASSGWGGDTGELFF.

CDR3 loop: CASSGGLGQFF. CDR3 nucleotide sequence: TGCGCCAGCAGCGGGGGACTCGGGCAGTTCTTC. This sequence joins TRBV5-1 and TRBJ2-1, with D possibly matching TRBD2 (6 bases). Looked up from germline, CDR1 is SGHRS and CDR2 is YFSETQ. V gave up 4 bases and J gave up 12 bases, with 11 bases separating them. This CDR3 comprises 11 residues.

This clonotype was seen repeatedly, ten times or more. This chain uses TRBV19 with TRBJ2-3, with a possible D match to TRBD2 (6 bases). The germline V gene encodes CDR1 LNHDA and CDR2 SQIVND (reference sequence). The CDR3 has 16 amino acids. V lost 4 bases, J lost 2 bases, and 16 bases lay in between. The CDR3 loop reads CASSKEVAAPTDTQYF. CDR3 nucleotide sequence: TGTGCCAGTAGTAAGGAGGTAGCGGCTCCCACAGATACGCAGTATTTT.

This clonotype was counted only a few times. This rearrangement joins TRBV4-1 to TRBJ1-4; 8 bases map to TRBD1. Germline trimming cut 4 bases from V and 4 bases from J; bases unmatched to any gene: 14. The CDR3 loop spans 18 amino acids. The germline CDR1 and CDR2 sequences are MGHRA and YSYEKL. The CDR3 reads CASSLMGGEGQVNEKLFF. As DNA, the CDR3 is TGCGCCAGCAGCCTTATGGGGGGTGAGGGACAGGTTAATGAAAAACTGTTTTTT.

This chain links TRBV20-1 with TRBJ2-7; no reliable D call. This CDR3 has 12 residues. Germline CDR1 reads DFQATT; CDR2 reads SNEGSKA (reference sequence). V was clipped by 3 bases and J by 4 bases, with 10 bases between them. As DNA, the CDR3 is TGCAGTGCTAGCGACTGGTCGTACGAGCAGTACTTC. This translates into CSASDWSYEQYF.

This clonotype was observed a handful of times. The chain employs TRBV7-9 and TRBJ2-1, with 10 bases that match TRBD2. Germline V lookup: CDR1 SEHNR, CDR2 FQNEAQ (reference sequence). The V and J ends lost 4 bases and 8 bases, in that order; junction bases with no gene match: 5. There are 14 residues in the CDR3. CDR3 region: CASSSRLAGYEQFF. CDR3 DNA: TGTGCCAGCAGCTCAAGACTAGCGGGCTATGAGCAGTTCTTC.

This clonotype has only a few counts. This chain joins TRBV28 and TRBJ1-2; tentatively, D is TRBD1 (5 bases). CDR1 is MDHEN, CDR2 SYDVKM, per germline. Trimming removed 2 bases from V and 10 bases from J, with 17 bases in between. The CDR3 consists of 14 residues. CDR3 in amino acids: CASSLVGGGSDYTF. For the CDR3, the DNA is TGTGCCAGCAGTTTAGTGGGGGGAGGTTCGGACTACACCTTC.

The chain is built from TRBV29-1 and TRBJ2-3; D possibly corresponds to TRBD2 (6 bases). The CDR3 sequence is 18 residues long. Trimming took off 2 bases at V and 0 bases at J, with 21 bases between the two ends. CDR1 is SQVTM, CDR2 ANQGSEA, per germline. The CDR3 here is CSVETTPGTSPSTDTQYF. The CDR3 DNA reads TGCAGCGTTGAAACCACTCCCGGGACTTCTCCTAGCACAGATACGCAGTATTTT.

In its sample, this clonotype was seen a few times. The gene calls are TRBV5-1 and TRBJ2-7, with 8 bases aligning to TRBD1. Trimming at V came to 0 bases and at J to 3 bases, leaving 5 bases not matched to a gene. Germline V CDR1 and CDR2: SGHRS, YFSETQ. The CDR3 length is 15 residues. The DNA of the CDR3 is TGCGCCAGCAGCTTGGATTCAGGACAGGGCTACGAGCAGTACTTC. This gives the protein CASSLDSGQGYEQYF.

With respect to this clonotype: A much larger clone sits a single nucleotide away, making a read error possible. This chain joins TRBV6-5 and TRBJ1-1, with a weak D call TRBD1 (5 bases). CDR1 and CDR2 (germline): MNHEY, SVGAGI. The CDR3 runs 13 residues. CDR3 coding DNA: TGTGCCAGCGGTTACTCTCCCCGGGGGGAAGCTTTCTTT. Translation gives CASGYSPRGEAFF.

This clonotype showed up just a few times. The chain combines TRBV4-2 with TRBJ2-5, with TRBD2 matching 9 bases. The CDR3 is made up of 16 amino acids. Trimming cost V 0 bases and J 5 bases; bases outside gene matches: 7. The germline CDR1 and CDR2 sequences are LGHNA and YNFKEQ. This chain's CDR3 is CASSQEGSSGKETQYF. CDR3 nucleotide sequence: TGTGCCAGCAGCCAAGAGGGTTCTAGCGGGAAGGAGACCCAGTACTTC.

This clonotype showed up just a few times. This chain uses TRBV5-1 with TRBJ2-3; unclear D gene. This CDR3 is built from 13 residues. The V end lost 4 bases, the J end lost 6 bases, and 12 bases lay between the germline ends. The germline V gene has CDR1 SGHRS and CDR2 YFSETQ. The CDR3 here is CASSPANGDTQYF. CDR3 nucleotides: TGCGCCAGCAGCCCCGCGAATGGGGATACGCAGTATTTT.

This clonotype was counted at least ten times. The chain has TRBV2 and TRBJ2-3; TRBD2 matches 9 bases. In germline, CDR1 is SNHLY, CDR2 FYNNEI. This CDR3 contains 14 residues. The J segment lost 1 base and the V segment lost 6 bases, leaving 2 bases of the junction unmatched. CDR3 loop: CASSRTSGTDTQYF. For the CDR3, the DNA is TGTGCCAGCAGCCGGACTAGCGGCACAGATACGCAGTATTTT.

A remark on this clonotype: A much larger clone is a single base away; this may be a read error. The chain carries TRBV28 and TRBJ2-2, with 12 bases that match TRBD2. Per the germline V gene, CDR1 is MDHEN and CDR2 is SYDVKM. The CDR3 is 18 residues long. J was trimmed by 1 base and V by 2 bases; bases with no gene match: 5. CDR3 sequence reads: CASSLGLAGSWNTGELFF. Written as DNA, the CDR3 is TGTGCCAGCAGTTTAGGACTAGCGGGATCGTGGAACACCGGGGAGCTGTTTTTT.

This clonotype was found many times. The rearrangement uses TRBV2 and TRBJ2-5; D remains ambiguous. The CDR3 spans 14 residues. The V gene's germline CDR1 is SNHLY and CDR2 FYNNEI. Between the trimmed V and J ends, which lost 2 bases and 7 bases, there was a span of 14 bases. The CDR3 nucleotides read TGTGCCAGCAGTGAAAGGCTAGAGATAGGGACCCAGTACTTC. It codes for CASSERLEIGTQYF.

This clonotype was detected ten times or more. The gene calls are TRBV6-2 or TRBV6-3 and TRBJ2-2; 13 nucleotides align to TRBD2. The germline gives CDR1 MNHEY, CDR2 SVGEGT. The V and J ends lost 4 bases and 5 bases, in that order; junction bases with no gene match: 1. CDR3 length: 15 amino acids. The CDR3 DNA reads as TGTGCCAGCAGTTGGACTAGCGGGAGAACCGGGGAGCTGTTTTTT. It translates to CASSWTSGRTGELFF.

This clonotype was seen repeatedly, ten times or more. The chain has TRBV11-3 and TRBJ2-5; TRBD1 might be the D (5 bases). Trimming shortened V by 4 bases and J by 2 bases, and 8 bases separated the two germline ends. This CDR3 has 13 amino acids. CDR1 is SGHNT and CDR2 is YENEEA in the germline V gene. The CDR3 nucleotides read TGTGCCAGCAGCTCCCGACAGCAAGAGACCCAGTACTTC. Protein sequence: CASSSRQQETQYF.

This clonotype was recorded many times. This sequence joins TRBV11-3 and TRBJ2-3, with TRBD2 matching 12 bases. V shed 5 bases, J shed 0 bases, and the junction held 3 bases outside the gene matches. CDR1 is SGHNT, CDR2 YENEEA, per germline. The CDR3 loop spans 16 amino acids. CDR3 protein: CASSPGTSGSTDTQYF. The CDR3 bases are TGTGCCAGCAGCCCCGGGACTAGCGGGAGCACAGATACGCAGTATTTT. Full variable domain (remainder filled in from reference TRBV11-3 and TRBJ2-3): EAGVVQSPRYKIIEKKQPVAFWCNPISGHNTLYWYLQNLGQGPELLIRYENEEAVDDSQLPKDRFSAERLKGVDSTLKIQPAELGDSAVYLCASSPGTSGSTDTQYFGPGTRLTVL.

This clonotype was found many times. The rearrangement joins TRBV12-3 or TRBV12-4 to TRBJ2-4; TRBD1 or TRBD2 may be the D gene (5 bases each). The V gene lost 6 bases and the J gene lost 0 bases, with 12 bases spanning the gap. The CDR3 totals 15 residues. The CDR3 sequence: CASSHTGTAKNIQYF. In DNA, the CDR3 is TGTGCCAGCAGCCATACCGGGACAGCCAAAAACATTCAGTACTTC.